The sequence of this T cell receptor beta chain was determined in a study of cytomegalovirus exposure and HLA in healthy donors. Study-wide results and limits: Prior analysis indicated that the majority of TCR beta V segments exhibited productivity approximately 90% or approximately 30% of the time. Some TCR beta chains (more than 150 of them) were listed as cytomegalovirus-associated. In vitro checks showed that a few CMV-associated chains really do target CMV antigens.

60 Vbeta and 13 Jbeta primers were used in PCR. TCRdb's table, derived via immunoSEQ multiplex PCR, lists solely in-frame clones and lacks some. The table shows around 170,000 clones, with roughly 76% occurring only once. Germline assignment: CDR1 MNHEY and CDR2 SMNVEV (reference sequence). The CDR3 contains 13 residues. V lost 2 bases and J lost 3, with 7 bases in between. To note about this clone: As yet, its antigen is unknown.

The sample taken for sequencing was PBMCs. The genes are TRBV27 and TRBJ1-1; unclear D gene. This clonotype was obtained from a man aged 35 to 55 in good health and CMV-seropositive. The CDR3 region has the DNA TGTGCCAGCAGTTTAGTCGTCGACACTGAAGCTTTCTTT. This gives the protein CASSLVVDTEAFF.